The 9 T cell receptor beta chains below all came from one sample that was sequenced in a study of shared clonotypes between healthy human individuals. Assay used: immunoSEQ multiplex PCR; TCRdb lists only in-frame clones, some missing. The repertoire holds about 480,000 clones, with roughly 79% as singletons. The sequencing input was PBMCs. The source of these receptors is a woman in her thirties or forties in good health. Some clones in this sample may be carry-over from other donors' samples.

On this clone itself: This same CDR3 is encoded by further DNA sequences in the sample. The chain joins TRBV18 to TRBJ2-2, with no clear D. The germline V and J ends were trimmed by 3 bases and 2 bases, with 7 bases remaining between them. In germline, CDR1 is KGHSH, CDR2 LQKENI. The CDR3 contains 14 residues. The CDR3 coding sequence is TGTGCCAGCTCACCCCGACTCAACACCGGGGAGCTGTTTTTT. As protein: CASSPRLNTGELFF.

The chain recombines TRBV9 with TRBJ2-2; D might be TRBD2 (5 bases). Trimming took 0 bases from V and 5 from J, leaving 14 bases between them. This CDR3 spans 16 amino acids. Germline CDR1 SGDLS, CDR2 YYNGEE. DNA for the CDR3: TGTGCCAGCAGCGTAGATCCAAGCGGCGGTACCGGGGAGCTGTTTTTT. Protein product: CASSVDPSGGTGELFF.

V and J are TRBV7-9 and TRBJ2-1; D possibly corresponds to TRBD1 (5 bases). The germline V gene has CDR1 SEHNR and CDR2 FQNEAQ (reference sequence). The ends were cut back, 10 bases at V and 4 bases at J, with 17 bases in the middle. CDR3 size: 14 residues. CDR3 loop: CATRQAGWYNEQFF. The DNA of the CDR3 is TGTGCCACCCGGCAGGCAGGGTGGTACAATGAGCAGTTCTTC.

The chain is built from TRBV27 and TRBJ1-2; D is perhaps TRBD1 (6 bases). Trimming took 5 bases from V and 8 from J, leaving 18 bases between them. The germline CDR1 and CDR2 sequences are MNHEY and SMNVEV (reference sequence). CDR3 length equals 14 residues. The CDR3 reads CASSPRVTGWGYTF. In nucleotides, the CDR3 is TGTGCCAGCAGTCCTAGGGTTACAGGGTGGGGCTACACCTTC.

Worth noting for this clone: The sample carries other DNA sequences with the same CDR3. As DNA, the CDR3 is TGTGCCAGCAGTCCCAGCGGGAGGCCCACAGATACGCAGTATTTT. Encoded protein: CASSPSGRPTDTQYF. This chain links TRBV7-8 with TRBJ2-3; 9 bases align to TRBD2. Trimming took 6 bases from V and 2 from J; bases not matched to a gene: 6. Germline V gives CDR1 SGHVS, CDR2 FQNEAQ. The CDR3 runs to 15 residues.

This clone was detected a few times. The chain employs TRBV28 and TRBJ1-1; D is uncertain. The CDR3 runs 13 residues. The V end was cut by 2 bases, the J end by 11 bases, with 15 bases between. Looked up from germline, CDR1 is MDHEN and CDR2 is SYDVKM. The CDR3 loop is CASSLPPPGAAFF. The CDR3 DNA sequence: TGTGCCAGCAGTTTACCCCCCCCGGGAGCGGCTTTCTTT. The full variable domain, in which reference TRBV28 and TRBJ1-1 provide the parts outside the CDR3, is DVKVTQSSRYLVKRTGEKVFLECVQDMDHENMFWYRQDPGLGLRLIYFSYDVKMKEKGDIPEGYSVSREKKERFSLILESASTNQTSMYLCASSLPPPGAAFFGQGTRLTVV.

A few counts support this clone. V and J are TRBV28 and TRBJ2-5; 8 nucleotides line up with TRBD1. Near its end, the DNA agrees better with TRBJ2-7, so the J call may be wrong. The CDR3 totals 16 residues. Germline CDR1 reads MDHEN; CDR2 reads SYDVKM. CDR3 coding DNA: TGTGCCAGCACTCCAGCCGGGACAGGTGCCTCCTACGAGCAGTACTTC. Amino acid sequence: CASTPAGTGASYEQYF.

This chain connects TRBV19 to TRBJ1-4, with 8 bases matching TRBD1. The trim removed 7 bases at V and 2 bases at J, leaving 3 bases unmatched. The CDR3 is 14 residues long. CDR1 is LNHDA and CDR2 is SQIVND in the germline V gene (reference sequence). DNA of the CDR3: TGTGCCAGTACAGGGGGCGCGACTAATGAAAAACTGTTTTTT. It is translated as CASTGGATNEKLFF.

The chain has TRBV6-1 and TRBJ2-7, with TRBD2 as a possible D gene (6 bases). The CDR3 loop spans 15 amino acids. Germline values: CDR1 MNHNS, CDR2 SASEGT. V lost 1 base and J lost 4, with 14 bases in between. CDR3 sequence: CASSEGLASEYEQYF. In DNA, the CDR3 is TGTGCCAGCAGTGAAGGGTTGGCTAGCGAGTACGAGCAGTACTTC.